These 6 T cell receptor beta chains share one sample of origin, sequenced in a study of T cell responses to AZD1222 COVID-19 vaccine. Data came from immunoSEQ multiplex PCR; TCRdb stores just in-frame clones and leaves some out. The sample shows roughly 140,000 clones, 82% of them seen only once. The sample in question was peripheral blood, obtained on day 0 of MenACWY control vaccination. The receptors derive from an adult in good health.

This clone was picked up a small number of times. The chain employs TRBV7-9 and TRBJ2-2; no firm D call. The CDR3 extends over 15 amino acids. Germline CDR1 SEHNR, CDR2 FQNEAQ (reference sequence). Trimming pared 1 base from V and 1 base from J, leaving 7 bases between. In DNA form, the CDR3 reads TGTGCCAGCAGCTTAGTACCGGAGAACACCGGGGAGCTGTTTTTT. As protein: CASSLVPENTGELFF.

The chain joins TRBV12-3 or TRBV12-4 to TRBJ2-1; 7 bases map to TRBD2. V was pared by 6 bases and J by 4 bases, with 3 bases of the junction left unmatched. The CDR3 is 13 residues long. Here the CDR3 reads CASSGTTYNEQFF. The CDR3 nucleotides are TGTGCCAGCAGCGGGACTACATACAATGAGCAGTTCTTC.

V and J are TRBV27 and TRBJ1-1, with D hard to call. Germline CDR1 reads MNHEY; CDR2 reads SMNVEV (reference sequence). CDR3 size: 11 residues. Trimming removed 4 bases at V and 10 bases at J, with 10 bases between. The CDR3 spells CASSSAVAAFF. The DNA of the CDR3 is TGTGCCAGCAGTTCGGCCGTAGCAGCTTTCTTT.

This chain connects TRBV6-6 to TRBJ1-5; tentative D call: TRBD1 (5 bases). Germline V gene lookup returns CDR1 MNHNY and CDR2 SVGAGI (reference sequence). V was pared by 0 bases and J by 3 bases, with 12 bases between. CDR3 length equals 16 residues. The CDR3 reads CASSYSTQVPNQPQHF. The CDR3 region has the DNA TGTGCCAGCAGTTACTCGACACAGGTCCCCAATCAGCCCCAGCATTTT.

V usage is TRBV15 and J usage is TRBJ1-2, with TRBD1 identical over 7 bases. Trimming took 5 bases from V and 1 from J; bases not matched to a gene: 7. The germline V gene has CDR1 LNHNV and CDR2 YYDKDF (reference sequence). CDR3 size: 15 residues. The CDR3 here is CATSAQTGFNYGYTF. CDR3 sequence (DNA): TGTGCCACCAGCGCACAGACAGGGTTTAACTATGGCTACACCTTC.

V is TRBV5-4 and J is TRBJ1-6; maybe TRBD1 (5 bases). The germline CDR1 and CDR2 sequences are SGHNT and YYREEE (reference sequence). V lost 1 base to trimming and J lost 5 bases, with 19 bases between them. CDR3 length equals 18 residues. CDR3 residues: CASSLSRASGRNNSPLHF. CDR3 nucleotide sequence: TGTGCCAGCAGCTTGTCGCGGGCCTCGGGACGGAATAATTCACCCCTCCACTTT.